These T cell receptor beta chains were read from a single sample in a study of T-cell reconstitution after alpha-beta-depleted transplantation in children. TCRdb fed the PCR reads into MiXCR, producing one record per CDR3 protein. The sample carries hundreds of thousands of distinct CDR3 sequences, about 17% recorded once. The source material was PBMCs from the stem cell graft donor, sampled from the stem cell graft. These receptors were collected from a human donor who donated a stem cell graft to a child with acute lymphoblastic leukemia. CDR3s include the opening cysteine and the closing phenylalanine or tryptophan. The order of the fields is clone size, V gene, J gene, D gene, CDR3 protein, CDR3 DNA. The D gene is left open where the match is weak. Some rows mark clone size as missing; the rest say once, few, many or name a class of expanded clone.

size: NA; V: TRBV5-1; J: TRBJ2-1; D: NA; CDR3: CASSLAEPGNNEQFF; DNA: TGCGCCAGCAGCTTGGCCGAGCCAGGGAACAATGAGCAGTTCTTC
size: NA; V: TRBV5-1; J: TRBJ1-5; D: NA; CDR3: CASSLTWGYGQPQHF; DNA: TGCGCCAGCAGCTTAACCTGGGGGTATGGGCAGCCCCAGCATTTT
size: few; V: TRBV15; J: TRBJ1-1; D: NA; CDR3: CATSRDSGRGTEAFF; DNA: TGTGCCACCAGCAGGGACTCGGGGAGGGGCACTGAAGCTTTCTTT
size: NA; V: TRBV5-1; J: TRBJ1-1; D: NA; CDR3: CASSLATATTEAFF; DNA: TGCGCCAGCAGCTTAGCGACTGCTACTACTGAAGCTTTCTTT
size: few; V: TRBV11-3; J: TRBJ2-7; D: TRBD2; CDR3: CASSVNSGVSYEQYF; DNA: TGTGCCAGCAGCGTGAATAGCGGGGTCTCCTACGAGCAGTACTTC
size: NA; V: TRBV9; J: TRBJ1-1; D: NA; CDR3: CASSVASWGANTEAFF; DNA: TGTGCCAGCAGCGTAGCTAGTTGGGGAGCGAACACTGAAGCTTTCTTT
size: NA; V: TRBV20-1; J: TRBJ2-2; D: NA; CDR3: CSAPGSAAGELFF; DNA: TGCAGTGCCCCAGGCAGCGCTGCCGGGGAGCTGTTTTTT
size: few; V: TRBV27; J: TRBJ2-7; D: NA; CDR3: CASSLTGSWDEQYF; DNA: TGTGCCAGCTCGTTGACTGGGTCTTGGGACGAGCAGTACTTC
size: NA; V: TRBV12-3/TRBV12-4; J: TRBJ1-5; D: NA; CDR3: CASNDLGSNQPQHF; DNA: TGTGCCAGCAACGATCTGGGTAGCAATCAGCCCCAGCATTTT
size: few; V: TRBV11-1; J: TRBJ2-3; D: TRBD2; CDR3: CASSDYPGLAGRRDTQYF; DNA: TGTGCCAGCAGCGATTATCCGGGACTAGCGGGAAGGAGAGATACGCAGTATTTT
size: NA; V: TRBV5-5; J: TRBJ2-1; D: NA; CDR3: CASSHRLVSSYNEQFF; DNA: TGTGCCAGCAGCCACCGACTGGTGAGCTCCTACAATGAGCAGTTCTTC
size: NA; V: TRBV9; J: TRBJ2-7; D: TRBD1; CDR3: CASSATRDSSSYEQYF; DNA: TGTGCCAGCAGCGCCACCCGGGACAGCAGCTCCTACGAGCAGTACTTC
size: NA; V: TRBV12-3/TRBV12-4; J: TRBJ1-5; D: NA; CDR3: CASSSVDRGNQPQHF; DNA: TGTGCCAGCAGTTCCGTGGACCGGGGAAATCAGCCCCAGCATTTT
size: NA; V: TRBV2; J: TRBJ2-1; D: NA; CDR3: CASSRYRFRAGASYNEQFF; DNA: TGTGCCAGCAGTCGATATCGATTCAGAGCGGGCGCATCCTACAATGAGCAGTTCTTC
size: NA; V: TRBV6-2/TRBV6-3; J: TRBJ2-3; D: TRBD2; CDR3: CATASGRLSTDTQYF; DNA: TGTGCCACCGCTAGCGGGAGATTGAGCACAGATACGCAGTATTTT
size: NA; V: TRBV29-1; J: TRBJ1-2; D: NA; CDR3: CSVVRDTIYGYTF; DNA: TGCAGCGTTGTCCGGGACACCATCTATGGCTACACCTTC
size: few; V: TRBV29-1; J: TRBJ2-1; D: TRBD2; CDR3: CSAGLARQNEQFF; DNA: TGCAGCGCAGGACTAGCGCGACAAAATGAGCAGTTCTTC
size: NA; V: TRBV11-2; J: TRBJ2-3; D: TRBD2; CDR3: CASSLKPPGAGGTDTQYF; DNA: TGTGCCAGCAGCTTAAAGCCCCCGGGAGCGGGAGGTACGGATACGCAGTATTTT
size: few; V: TRBV3-1; J: TRBJ2-2; D: NA; CDR3: CASSSTFGTGELFF; DNA: TGTGCCAGCAGCTCGACGTTTGGCACCGGGGAGCTGTTTTTT
size: few; V: TRBV7-8; J: TRBJ2-5; D: TRBD1; CDR3: CASSRPGTGGPVETQYF; DNA: TGTGCCAGCAGCAGACCCGGGACAGGGGGTCCGGTTGAGACCCAGTACTTC
size: NA; V: TRBV12-5; J: TRBJ1-5; D: NA; CDR3: CASVDSNQPQHF; DNA: TGTGCTAGTGTTGACAGCAATCAGCCCCAGCATTTT
size: NA; V: TRBV7-8; J: TRBJ2-7; D: NA; CDR3: CASRPRASGRERGLEQYF; DNA: TGTGCCAGCAGACCCCGGGCTAGCGGACGAGAGAGGGGGCTCGAGCAGTACTTC
size: NA; V: TRBV9; J: TRBJ2-7; D: TRBD2; CDR3: CASSVPGTKPNEQYF; DNA: TGTGCCAGCAGCGTCCCCGGGACTAAGCCTAACGAGCAGTACTTC
size: NA; V: TRBV5-1; J: TRBJ2-5; D: NA; CDR3: CASKILPGAQETQYF; DNA: TGCGCCAGCAAGATTTTACCCGGGGCGCAGGAGACCCAGTACTTC
size: NA; V: TRBV19; J: TRBJ2-3; D: TRBD2; CDR3: CASSIAAGTTDTQYF; DNA: TGTGCCAGTAGTATAGCAGCGGGGACCACAGATACGCAGTATTTT
size: few; V: TRBV12-3/TRBV12-4; J: TRBJ1-1; D: NA; CDR3: CASRIQGNTEAFF; DNA: TGTGCCAGCAGAATCCAGGGGAACACTGAAGCTTTCTTT
size: NA; V: TRBV12-3/TRBV12-4; J: TRBJ2-7; D: TRBD1; CDR3: CASRETGSSYEQYF; DNA: TGTGCCAGCAGGGAGACAGGGAGCTCCTACGAGCAGTACTTC
size: NA; V: TRBV7-9; J: TRBJ2-1; D: NA; CDR3: CASSLGQGRRYNEQFF; DNA: TGTGCCAGCAGCTTAGGACAAGGAAGGCGTTACAATGAGCAGTTCTTC
size: many; V: TRBV20-1; J: TRBJ2-3; D: NA; CDR3: CSANSPRETDTQYF; DNA: TGCAGTGCTAATTCCCCCAGGGAGACAGATACGCAGTATTTT
size: few; V: TRBV5-6; J: TRBJ2-1; D: NA; CDR3: CASSPGTRGEQFF; DNA: TGTGCCAGCAGCCCCGGGACGAGGGGTGAGCAGTTCTTC
size: few; V: TRBV18; J: TRBJ1-1; D: NA; CDR3: CASLRDTPGGTEAFF; DNA: TGTGCCAGCTTACGGGACACCCCGGGGGGCACTGAAGCTTTCTTT
size: NA; V: TRBV20-1; J: TRBJ2-3; D: TRBD1; CDR3: CSAGTGGAGGTDTQYF; DNA: TGCAGTGCGGGGACAGGGGGCGCGGGGGGCACAGATACGCAGTATTTT
size: NA; V: TRBV12-3/TRBV12-4; J: TRBJ1-6; D: NA; CDR3: CASSFAVPLHF; DNA: TGTGCCAGCAGTTTCGCGGTACCCCTCCACTTT
size: few; V: TRBV20-1; J: TRBJ2-3; D: NA; CDR3: CSARRGYTDTQYF; DNA: TGCAGTGCTAGACGGGGGTACACAGATACGCAGTATTTT
size: few; V: TRBV7-9; J: TRBJ2-5; D: NA; CDR3: CASSLALRRETQYF; DNA: TGTGCCAGCAGCTTAGCGCTGAGGCGGGAGACCCAGTACTTC
size: few; V: TRBV21-1; J: TRBJ1-2; D: NA; CDR3: CASSKDGGGYGYTF; DNA: TGTGCCAGCAGCAAAGACGGAGGGGGCTATGGCTACACCTTC
size: many; V: TRBV4-1; J: TRBJ2-3; D: NA; CDR3: CASSQVGTDTQYF; DNA: TGCGCCAGCAGCCAAGTCGGCACAGATACGCAGTATTTT
size: many; V: TRBV6-5; J: TRBJ2-1; D: TRBD2; CDR3: CASSPPGLAGVEQFF; DNA: TGTGCCAGCAGTCCTCCGGGACTAGCGGGAGTTGAGCAGTTCTTC
size: few; V: TRBV25-1; J: TRBJ2-1; D: NA; CDR3: CASSETGGNEQFF; DNA: TGTGCCAGCAGTGAAACAGGAGGAAATGAGCAGTTCTTC
size: NA; V: TRBV5-1; J: TRBJ1-1; D: NA; CDR3: CASRSGFEAFF; DNA: TGCGCCAGCAGATCCGGGTTTGAAGCTTTCTTT
size: few; V: TRBV7-9; J: TRBJ2-5; D: TRBD1; CDR3: CASRTGWGQETQYF; DNA: TGTGCCAGCAGGACAGGGTGGGGTCAAGAGACCCAGTACTTC
size: NA; V: TRBV20-1; J: TRBJ1-5; D: NA; CDR3: CSARDQGNNQPQHF; DNA: TGCAGTGCTAGAGATCAAGGGAACAATCAGCCCCAGCATTTT
size: NA; V: TRBV12-3/TRBV12-4; J: TRBJ1-1; D: NA; CDR3: CASSSTDRRNTEAFF; DNA: TGTGCCAGCAGTTCTACAGACAGGCGGAACACTGAAGCTTTCTTT
size: NA; V: TRBV5-1; J: TRBJ1-1; D: TRBD1; CDR3: CASSLGDRLGTEAFF; DNA: TGCGCCAGCAGCTTGGGGGACAGGCTGGGCACTGAAGCTTTCTTT
size: NA; V: TRBV29-1; J: TRBJ2-1; D: TRBD2; CDR3: CSVTSGTSYNEQFF; DNA: TGCAGCGTAACTAGCGGGACCTCCTACAATGAGCAGTTCTTC
size: few; V: TRBV19; J: TRBJ1-1; D: NA; CDR3: CASSIYRVEAFF; DNA: TGTGCCAGTAGTATCTACAGGGTTGAAGCTTTCTTT
size: few; V: TRBV29-1; J: TRBJ2-7; D: NA; CDR3: CSVDRGAGSYEQYF; DNA: TGCAGCGTTGATCGGGGGGCAGGGTCCTACGAGCAGTACTTC